This T cell receptor (beta chain) appears in the sequencing data of a study of blood T cell repertoires in COVID-19. Study at large: There were acute and convalescent COVID-19 samples, and they came from the United States, Italy and Spain. From T cells, B-cell-depleted T cells, or PBMCs came the material, which was cDNA or gDNA.

The authors' processing: Amplified reference gene primers provided the basis for estimating nucleated cell counts. Generated by immunoSEQ multiplex PCR, the TCRdb table keeps only in-frame clones and is missing some. The V and J calls and clone size were taken over from that table, and D and trimming were inferred from the DNA. The profile shows about 120,000 clones, around 80% of them singletons. CDR3 length: 13 residues. Germline V gives CDR1 LGHDT, CDR2 YNNKEL (reference sequence). Trimming cost V 4 bases and J 5 bases, with 8 bases left between them. The gene calls are TRBV3-1 (or the pseudogene TRBV3-2) and TRBJ1-4; D not resolved. This clonotype was sampled from a man in his forties or fifties with acute or convalescent COVID-19. Sequencing was performed on peripheral blood. The DNA for the CDR3 is TGTGCCAGCAGCCCCCGGTGGAATGAAAAACTGTTTTTT. Translation gives CASSPRWNEKLFF.